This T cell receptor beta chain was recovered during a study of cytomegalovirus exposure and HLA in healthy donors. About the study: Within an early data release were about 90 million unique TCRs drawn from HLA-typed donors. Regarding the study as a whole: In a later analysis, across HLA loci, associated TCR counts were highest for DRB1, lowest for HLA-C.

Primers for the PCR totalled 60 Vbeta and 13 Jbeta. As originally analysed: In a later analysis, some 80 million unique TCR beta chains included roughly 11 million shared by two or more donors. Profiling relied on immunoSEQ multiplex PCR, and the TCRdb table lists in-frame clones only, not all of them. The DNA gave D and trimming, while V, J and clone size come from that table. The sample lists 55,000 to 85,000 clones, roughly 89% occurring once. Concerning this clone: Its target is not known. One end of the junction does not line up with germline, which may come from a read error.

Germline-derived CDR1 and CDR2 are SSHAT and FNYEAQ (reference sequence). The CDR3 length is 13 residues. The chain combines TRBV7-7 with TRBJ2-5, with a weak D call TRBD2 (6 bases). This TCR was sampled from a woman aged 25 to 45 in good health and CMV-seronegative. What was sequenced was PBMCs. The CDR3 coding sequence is TGTGCTAGCAGCTTGTCTCCGGAGGGCCACCAGTACTTC. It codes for CASSLSPEGHQYF.